This T cell receptor (beta chain) was recovered during a study of cytomegalovirus exposure and HLA in healthy donors. Study-level results: The classifier was said to identify cytomegalovirus status with high specificity and sensitivity. Data from an earlier analysis indicated that most TCR beta V segments were productive either about 87% or about 30% of the time.

Primers included in the PCR were 60 Vbeta and 13 Jbeta primers. This table comes from immunoSEQ multiplex PCR, and its TCRdb copy is limited to in-frame clones, with some not included. The table shows 50,000 or so clones, with roughly 76% occurring only once. Germline V CDR1 and CDR2: SGHTA, FQGTGA. Trimming pared 4 bases from V and 3 bases from J, leaving 9 bases between. This CDR3 has 13 residues. For this clone: The antigen is not known.

Sequencing was done on a sample of PBMCs. The chain is built from TRBV7-3 and TRBJ1-1, with a weak D call TRBD1 (5 bases). The sequence was collected from a woman between 40 and 50 years old in good health and CMV-seropositive. The CDR3 loop reads CASSWVGDTEAFF. For the CDR3, the DNA is TGTGCCAGCAGCTGGGTAGGGGACACTGAAGCTTTCTTT. The full variable domain, with the rest looked up from reference TRBV7-3 and TRBJ1-1, is GAGVSQTPSNKVTEKGKYVELRCDPISGHTALYWYRQSLGQGPEFLIYFQGTGAADDSGLPNDRFFAVRPEGSVSTLKIQRTERGDSAVYLCASSWVGDTEAFFGQGTRLTVV.